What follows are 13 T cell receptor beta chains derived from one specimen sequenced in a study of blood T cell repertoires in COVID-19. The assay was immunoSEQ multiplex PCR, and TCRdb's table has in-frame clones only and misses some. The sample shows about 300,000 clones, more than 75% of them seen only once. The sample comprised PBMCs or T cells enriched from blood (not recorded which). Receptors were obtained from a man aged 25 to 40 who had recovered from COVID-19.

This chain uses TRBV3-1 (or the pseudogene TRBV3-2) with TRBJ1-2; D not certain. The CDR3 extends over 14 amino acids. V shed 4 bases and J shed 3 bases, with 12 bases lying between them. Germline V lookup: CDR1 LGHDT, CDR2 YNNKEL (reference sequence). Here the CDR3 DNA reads TGTGCCAGCAGCCCCAGAGGCTCAGACTATGGCTACACCTTC. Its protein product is CASSPRGSDYGYTF.

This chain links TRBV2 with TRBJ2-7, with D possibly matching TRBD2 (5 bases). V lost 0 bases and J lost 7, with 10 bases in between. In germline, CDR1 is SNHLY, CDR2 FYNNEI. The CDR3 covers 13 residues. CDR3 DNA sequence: TGTGCCAGCAGTGAAGCGGCAACGGGAGAGCAGTACTTC. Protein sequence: CASSEAATGEQYF.

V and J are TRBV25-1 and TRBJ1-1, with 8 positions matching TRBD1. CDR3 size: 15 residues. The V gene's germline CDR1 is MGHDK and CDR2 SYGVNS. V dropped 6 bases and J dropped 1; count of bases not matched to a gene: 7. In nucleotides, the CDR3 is TGTGCCAGCAGAAGACAGGGGCTCCAGAACACTGAAGCTTTCTTT. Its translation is CASRRQGLQNTEAFF.

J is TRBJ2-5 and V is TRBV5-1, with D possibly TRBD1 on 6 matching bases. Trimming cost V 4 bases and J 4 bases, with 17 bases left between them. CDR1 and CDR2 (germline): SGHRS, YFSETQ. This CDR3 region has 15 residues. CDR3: CASSKGHTGAETQYF. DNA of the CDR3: TGCGCCAGCAGCAAGGGACACACAGGAGCAGAGACCCAGTACTTC.

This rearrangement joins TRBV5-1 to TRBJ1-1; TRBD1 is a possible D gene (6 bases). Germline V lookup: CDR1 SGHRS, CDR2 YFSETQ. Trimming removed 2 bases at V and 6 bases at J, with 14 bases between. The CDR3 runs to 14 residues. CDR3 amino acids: CASSFTGSSSEAFF. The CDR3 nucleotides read TGCGCCAGCAGCTTCACAGGGTCGTCGTCTGAAGCTTTCTTT.

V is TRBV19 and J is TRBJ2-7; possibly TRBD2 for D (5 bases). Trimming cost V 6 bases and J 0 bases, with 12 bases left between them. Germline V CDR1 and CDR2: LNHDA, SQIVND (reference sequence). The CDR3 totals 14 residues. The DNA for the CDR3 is TGTGCCAGTAGGGCAGCGACTACCTCCTACGAGCAGTACTTC. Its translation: CASRAATTSYEQYF.

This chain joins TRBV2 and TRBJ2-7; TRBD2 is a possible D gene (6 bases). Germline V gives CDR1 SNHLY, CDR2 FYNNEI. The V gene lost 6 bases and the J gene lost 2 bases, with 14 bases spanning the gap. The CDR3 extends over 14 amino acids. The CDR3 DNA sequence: TGTGCCAGCAGCGCACCCGGGAGCACCTACGAGCAGTACTTC. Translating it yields CASSAPGSTYEQYF.

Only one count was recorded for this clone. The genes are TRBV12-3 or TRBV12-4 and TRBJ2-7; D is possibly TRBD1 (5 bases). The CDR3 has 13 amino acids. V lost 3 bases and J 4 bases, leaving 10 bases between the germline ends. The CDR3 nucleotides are TGTGCCAGCAGTTTGGCACAGGCGTACGAGCAGTACTTC. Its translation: CASSLAQAYEQYF.

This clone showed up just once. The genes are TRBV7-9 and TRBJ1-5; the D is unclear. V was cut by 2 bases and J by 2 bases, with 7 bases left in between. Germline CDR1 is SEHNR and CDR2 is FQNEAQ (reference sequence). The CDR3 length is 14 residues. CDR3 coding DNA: TGTGCCAGCAGCTTAAGTCCGGGCAATCAGCCCCAGCATTTT. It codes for CASSLSPGNQPQHF.

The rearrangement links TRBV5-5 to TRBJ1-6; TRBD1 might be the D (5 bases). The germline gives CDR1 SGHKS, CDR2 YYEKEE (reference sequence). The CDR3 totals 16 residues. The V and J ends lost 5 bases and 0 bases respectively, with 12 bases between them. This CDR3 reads CASRFRASSYNSPLHF. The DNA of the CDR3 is TGTGCCAGCAGATTCAGGGCCAGCTCCTATAATTCACCCCTCCACTTT. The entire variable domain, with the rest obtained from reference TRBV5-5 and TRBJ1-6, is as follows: DAGVTQSPTHLIKTRGQQVTLRCSPISGHKSVSWYQQVLGQGPQFIFQYYEKEERGRGNFPDRFSARQFPNYSSELNVNALLLGDSALYLCASRFRASSYNSPLHFGNGTRLTVT.

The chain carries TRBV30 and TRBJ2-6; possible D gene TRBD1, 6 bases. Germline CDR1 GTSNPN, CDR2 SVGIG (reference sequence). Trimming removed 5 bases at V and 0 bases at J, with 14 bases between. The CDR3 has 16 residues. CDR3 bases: TGTGCCTGGGACCCCGGGACAAGCTCTGGGGCCAACGTCCTGACTTTC. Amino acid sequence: CAWDPGTSSGANVLTF. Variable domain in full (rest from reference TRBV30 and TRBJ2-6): SQTIHQWPATLVQPVGSPLSLECTVEGTSNPNLYWYRQAAGRGLQLLFYSVGIGQISSEVPQNLSASRPQDRQFILSSKKLLLSDSGFYLCAWDPGTSSGANVLTFGAGSRLTVL.

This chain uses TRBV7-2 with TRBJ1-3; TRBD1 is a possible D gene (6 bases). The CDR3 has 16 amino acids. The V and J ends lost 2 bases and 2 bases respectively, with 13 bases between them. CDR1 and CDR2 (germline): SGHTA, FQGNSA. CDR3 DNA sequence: TGTGCCAGCAGCTTAACCCCCGCAGGGGCTGGAAACACCATATATTTT. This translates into CASSLTPAGAGNTIYF.

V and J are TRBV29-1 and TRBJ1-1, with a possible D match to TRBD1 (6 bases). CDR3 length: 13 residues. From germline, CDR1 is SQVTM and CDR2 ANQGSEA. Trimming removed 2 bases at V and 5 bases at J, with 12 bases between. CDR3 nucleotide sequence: TGCAGCGTTGAACGAGGGCAGGGGACTGAAGCTTTCTTT. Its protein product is CSVERGQGTEAFF.